This TCR beta chain emerged from a study of T cells in Graves' hyperthyroidism and ophthalmopathy. Study-wide results and caveats: Stable hyperthyroidism was told apart from ophthalmopathy by a model built on 13 V-J features.

As to this clonotype: Its matching antigen is unknown. The junction departs from the called germline gene at one end, perhaps through a read error.

RNA transcripts yielded amplified TCR beta CDR3 regions. Using the HTBI primer set, a first-round RT-PCR was run on the TCR CDR3. TCRdb called the multiplex PCR reads again in MiXCR, with one record for every CDR3 protein. Of some 350,000 distinct CDR3 sequences listed, 20% to 25% are singletons. The germline CDR1 and CDR2 sequences are MNHEY and SMNVEV (reference sequence). The CDR3 runs 16 residues. Lactation, pregnancy, other autoimmune disease or uncontrolled infection excluded patients. The receptor was derived from a man aged 50 to 60 with Graves' hyperthyroidism. Source material: blood. This chain connects TRBV27 to TRBJ2-3, with 9 bases that match TRBD2. CDR3 nucleotide sequence: TGTGCCAGCAGTTCTCCATCGCGGGAGGGACCAGATACGCAGTGTTTT. Amino acids: CASSSPSREGPDTQCF.